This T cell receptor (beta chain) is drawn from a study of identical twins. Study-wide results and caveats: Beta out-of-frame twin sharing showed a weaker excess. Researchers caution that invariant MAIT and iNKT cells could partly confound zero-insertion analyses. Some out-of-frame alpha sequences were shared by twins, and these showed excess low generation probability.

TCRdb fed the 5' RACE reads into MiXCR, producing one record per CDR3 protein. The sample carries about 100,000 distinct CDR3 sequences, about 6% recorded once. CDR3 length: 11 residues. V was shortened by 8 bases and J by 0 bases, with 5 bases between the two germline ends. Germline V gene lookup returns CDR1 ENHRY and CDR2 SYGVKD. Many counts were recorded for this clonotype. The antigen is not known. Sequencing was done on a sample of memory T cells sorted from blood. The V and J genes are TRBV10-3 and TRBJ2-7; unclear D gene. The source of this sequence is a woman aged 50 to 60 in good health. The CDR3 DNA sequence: TGTGCCATCGGCAACTCCTACGAGCAGTACTTC. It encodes CAIGNSYEQYF.